Listed below are T cell receptor beta chains from one sample, sequenced in a study of radiotherapy plus CTLA-4 blockade in lung cancer. Generated by immunoSEQ multiplex PCR, the TCRdb table keeps only in-frame clones and is missing some. The top ten hold about 5% of the sample, which has around 120,000 clones, about 83% seen once. Sample: peripheral blood, taken from a patient treated with radiotherapy plus ipilimumab. The receptors stem from a human donor with non-small cell lung cancer who had a partial response to radiotherapy plus ipilimumab. The CDR3 runs from the conserved cysteine through the conserved F or W. A D gene is named only where the DNA matches it firmly. Not all rows give a size; the values are once, few, many and, for expanded clones, a class.

clone_size,cdr3_length,d_call,j_call,v_call,cdr3_aa,cdr3_nt
.,13,TRBD1,TRBJ1-1,TRBV19,CASSGQGASEAFF,TGTGCCAGTAGTGGACAGGGGGCTAGTGAAGCTTTCTTT
few,19,TRBD1,TRBJ2-2,TRBV5-1,CASSSLLVGVGQGAGELFF,TGCGCCAGCAGCAGCCTATTAGTCGGAGTGGGACAGGGCGCCGGGGAGCTGTTTTTT
.,16,.,TRBJ2-2,TRBV6-1,CASSESLWGGTGELFF,TGTGCCAGCAGTGAATCCCTCTGGGGCGGCACCGGGGAGCTGTTTTTT
.,16,.,TRBJ2-3,TRBV28,CASSSPLGGSTDTQYF,TGTGCCAGCAGTTCCCCCCTGGGGGGTAGCACAGATACGCAGTATTTT
.,15,TRBD2,TRBJ2-7,TRBV5-1,CASSLAGIAGVEQYF,TGCGCCAGCAGCTTGGCGGGGATAGCGGGAGTCGAGCAGTACTTC
.,16,TRBD1,TRBJ2-7,TRBV9,CASSGGGTGSSYEQYF,TGTGCCAGCAGCGGCGGCGGGACAGGGAGCTCCTACGAGCAGTACTTC
.,19,.,TRBJ1-3,TRBV6-1,CASSEASEVRLGSGNTIYF,TGTGCCAGCAGTGAAGCGTCGGAGGTCAGGCTGGGGTCTGGAAACACCATATATTTT
once,17,TRBD2,TRBJ2-3,TRBV28,CASSLRTSGRVADTQYF,TGTGCCAGCAGTTTACGGACTAGCGGGAGGGTTGCAGATACGCAGTATTTT
.,17,TRBD1,TRBJ2-2,TRBV4-2,CASSQDKGQGRTGELFF,TGTGCCAGCAGCCAAGATAAGGGACAGGGGAGAACCGGGGAGCTGTTTTTT
.,12,.,TRBJ1-1,TRBV30,CAWSVHGEGAFF,TGTGCCTGGAGTGTACACGGGGAGGGGGCTTTCTTT
.,14,TRBD1,TRBJ2-6,TRBV10-3,CAIKRGPGANVLTF,TGTGCCATAAAAAGGGGGCCTGGGGCCAACGTCCTGACTTTC
.,15,TRBD1,TRBJ1-3,TRBV2,CASREQGAAGNTIYF,TGTGCCAGCAGGGAACAGGGGGCGGCCGGAAACACCATATATTTT
few,15,.,TRBJ1-1,TRBV7-9,CASSPGQRGNTEAFF,TGTGCCAGCAGCCCCGGACAGAGAGGGAACACTGAAGCTTTCTTT
.,16,TRBD1,TRBJ2-1,TRBV29-1,CSVVFKDRGAYNEQFF,TGCAGCGTCGTTTTTAAGGACAGGGGGGCTTACAATGAGCAGTTCTTC
.,15,.,TRBJ1-2,TRBV19,CASSIPGGSNYGYTF,TGTGCCAGTAGTATCCCGGGGGGCTCTAACTATGGCTACACCTTC
few,14,.,TRBJ2-5,TRBV6-5,CASSRTVGIETQYF,TGTGCCAGCAGTCGGACAGTTGGTATAGAGACCCAGTACTTC
.,14,TRBD1,TRBJ1-5,TRBV28,CASSLTGGVQPQHF,TGTGCCAGCAGTTTAACAGGGGGCGTTCAGCCCCAGCATTTT
.,15,TRBD1,TRBJ1-2,TRBV5-4,CAGGFFGQGVRGYTF,TGTGCCGGGGGCTTCTTCGGGCAGGGGGTAAGGGGCTACACCTTC
.,14,.,TRBJ1-2,TRBV2,CASSVRGSDYGYTF,TGTGCCAGCAGTGTACGGGGTAGCGACTATGGCTACACCTTC
.,16,TRBD1,TRBJ2-2,TRBV7-6,CASSRVGQGIGGELFF,TGTGCCAGCAGCCGTGTGGGACAGGGGATCGGCGGGGAGCTGTTTTTT
.,12,.,TRBJ2-3,TRBV28,CASTFSSDTQYF,TGTGCCAGCACCTTTAGCTCAGATACGCAGTATTTT
.,14,TRBD1,TRBJ1-2,TRBV5-1,CASSLTGGLGGYTF,TGCGCCAGCAGCTTGACAGGGGGATTGGGCGGCTACACCTTC
.,14,.,TRBJ1-1,TRBV11-3,CASRPTGEVTEAFF,TGTGCCAGCAGACCGACGGGGGAGGTCACTGAAGCTTTCTTT
.,12,.,TRBJ1-1,TRBV28,CASSFDRSDAFF,TGTGCCAGCAGTTTCGACAGATCGGACGCTTTCTTT
.,16,TRBD2,TRBJ2-5,TRBV5-4,CASSGGTSGGQETQYF,TGTGCCAGCAGCGGCGGGACTAGCGGGGGACAAGAGACCCAGTACTTC
.,18,TRBD1,TRBJ1-4,TRBV5-4,CASSFGLVSRGKNEKLFF,TGTGCCAGCAGCTTTGGTTTAGTTAGCAGGGGGAAGAATGAAAAACTGTTTTTT